Listed below are T cell receptor beta chains from one sample, sequenced in a study of blood T cell repertoires in COVID-19. Here immunoSEQ multiplex PCR was the method, and the copy in TCRdb shows in-frame clones only, minus some. The repertoire includes 410,000 or so clones, approximately 90% of them detected once, and roughly 1.4% sits in the top ten. Sequencing input: peripheral blood. The origin of the receptors is a woman aged 30 to 39 with active or convalescent COVID-19. The CDR3 runs from the conserved cysteine through the conserved F or W. Each record gives: J gene, clone size, D gene, V gene, CDR3 DNA, CDR3 protein. The D gene is left open where the match is weak. Size is omitted from some rows. Given values are once, few, many or a class for expanded clones.

J gene: TRBJ2-5
clone size: .
D gene: .
V gene: TRBV18
CDR3 DNA: TGTGCCAGCTCACGGGCCTGGGAGGAGACCCAGTACTTC
CDR3 protein: CASSRAWEETQYF

J gene: TRBJ2-3
clone size: .
D gene: .
V gene: TRBV11-2
CDR3 DNA: TGTGCCAGCAGCTCCAGGACAGCGACAGATACGCAGTATTTT
CDR3 protein: CASSSRTATDTQYF

J gene: TRBJ1-2
clone size: .
D gene: .
V gene: TRBV4-1
CDR3 DNA: TGCGCCAGCAGCCAAGATCAGGGCAGCTATGGCTACACCTTC
CDR3 protein: CASSQDQGSYGYTF

J gene: TRBJ2-7
clone size: .
D gene: TRBD1
V gene: TRBV5-1
CDR3 DNA: TGCGCCAGCAGCCAAGGACAGGGTGTGGACGAGCAGTACTTC
CDR3 protein: CASSQGQGVDEQYF

J gene: TRBJ2-5
clone size: .
D gene: .
V gene: TRBV4-1
CDR3 DNA: TGCGCCAGCAGCCAAGTACCCCTGGGAGGACAAGAGACCCAGTACTTC
CDR3 protein: CASSQVPLGGQETQYF

J gene: TRBJ1-2
clone size: .
D gene: .
V gene: TRBV21-1
CDR3 DNA: TGTGCCAGCAGCAATGGTCTTGGGGCTACCACCGACTATGGCTACACCTTC
CDR3 protein: CASSNGLGATTDYGYTF

J gene: TRBJ1-3
clone size: .
D gene: .
V gene: TRBV4-1
CDR3 DNA: TGCGCCAGCAGCCGAGACGGGTCGGACACCATATATTTT
CDR3 protein: CASSRDGSDTIYF

J gene: TRBJ2-2
clone size: .
D gene: TRBD1
V gene: TRBV24-1
CDR3 DNA: TGTGCCACCGCTACCGGGACAGGGAACCCCGGGGAGCTGTTTTTT
CDR3 protein: CATATGTGNPGELFF

J gene: TRBJ1-1
clone size: .
D gene: .
V gene: TRBV19
CDR3 DNA: TGTGCCAGTAGTATAGACCCAGACAGACAGAACACTGAAGCTTTCTTT
CDR3 protein: CASSIDPDRQNTEAFF

J gene: TRBJ2-7
clone size: .
D gene: .
V gene: TRBV5-1
CDR3 DNA: TGCGCCAGTCGGAGAGAGGGGGCCTACGAGCAGTACTTC
CDR3 protein: CASRREGAYEQYF

J gene: TRBJ1-1
clone size: .
D gene: .
V gene: TRBV21-1
CDR3 DNA: TGTGCCAGCAGCAAAGATGTTTTCCCCTCCACTGAAGCTTTCTTT
CDR3 protein: CASSKDVFPSTEAFF

J gene: TRBJ1-2
clone size: .
D gene: .
V gene: TRBV9
CDR3 DNA: TGTGCCAGCGGGGGGGATGGCTACACCTTC
CDR3 protein: CASGGDGYTF

J gene: TRBJ2-3
clone size: .
D gene: .
V gene: TRBV10-1
CDR3 DNA: TGCGCCAGCAGTGCGAGACACAGCACAGATACGCAGTATTTT
CDR3 protein: CASSARHSTDTQYF

J gene: TRBJ1-5
clone size: .
D gene: TRBD1
V gene: TRBV19
CDR3 DNA: TGTGCCAGTAGTACCCAGACAGGGCCCCCTACTAATCAGCCCCAGCATTTT
CDR3 protein: CASSTQTGPPTNQPQHF

J gene: TRBJ1-2
clone size: .
D gene: TRBD1
V gene: TRBV3-1/TRBV3-2
CDR3 DNA: TGTGCCAGCAGCCAAGATGCAGGGGACAGTTACTATGGCTACACCTTC
CDR3 protein: CASSQDAGDSYYGYTF

J gene: TRBJ1-2
clone size: .
D gene: TRBD1
V gene: TRBV30
CDR3 DNA: TGTGCCTGGACGGGAGGGACAGGGGAAGGCTATGGCTACACCTTC
CDR3 protein: CAWTGGTGEGYGYTF

J gene: TRBJ1-5
clone size: .
D gene: .
V gene: TRBV5-8
CDR3 DNA: TGTGCCAGCAGTTGGGGCCTTAATCAGCCCCAGCATTTT
CDR3 protein: CASSWGLNQPQHF

J gene: TRBJ2-7
clone size: .
D gene: .
V gene: TRBV5-1
CDR3 DNA: TGCGCCAGCAGCTTCCGGGAACCCTACGAGCAGTACTTC
CDR3 protein: CASSFREPYEQYF

J gene: TRBJ1-1
clone size: .
D gene: TRBD1
V gene: TRBV12-5
CDR3 DNA: TGTGCTAGTGCCCCCGGGGACAGGGTTTGGGGGAACACTGAAGCTTTCTTT
CDR3 protein: CASAPGDRVWGNTEAFF

J gene: TRBJ2-1
clone size: .
D gene: .
V gene: TRBV5-4
CDR3 DNA: TGTGCCAGCAGCTCGACGTACGGGAGCCGTGAGGGGCAGTTCTTC
CDR3 protein: CASSSTYGSREGQFF

J gene: TRBJ2-3
clone size: .
D gene: TRBD2
V gene: TRBV5-1
CDR3 DNA: TGCGCCAGCAGCGCTACTAGCGGGATTCTTAATACGCAGTATTTT
CDR3 protein: CASSATSGILNTQYF

J gene: TRBJ1-2
clone size: few
D gene: .
V gene: TRBV29-1
CDR3 DNA: TGCAGCGTCGAAGCTGAGGACTATGGCTACACCTTC
CDR3 protein: CSVEAEDYGYTF

J gene: TRBJ2-2
clone size: .
D gene: .
V gene: TRBV5-6
CDR3 DNA: TGTGCCAGCAGCCGGGAAAACACCGGGGAGCTGTTTTTT
CDR3 protein: CASSRENTGELFF

J gene: TRBJ2-1
clone size: .
D gene: TRBD2
V gene: TRBV7-8
CDR3 DNA: TGTGCCAGCAGCCGAGCGGGAGGGTCCTACAATGAGCAGTTCTTC
CDR3 protein: CASSRAGGSYNEQFF